Following are 8 T cell receptor beta chains from one sample sequenced in a study of identifying expanded T cells in peripheral blood. Some clones are missing from TCRdb's copy, which holds only in-frame ones; the method was immunoSEQ multiplex PCR. The sample consists of over 70,000 clones, approximately 90% of them appearing once. Sequences were obtained from blood. These receptors were taken from a person between 18 and 75 years old in good health.

V usage is TRBV10-3 and J usage is TRBJ2-1; D not certain. CDR1 and CDR2 (germline): ENHRY, SYGVKD. V was cut by 2 bases and J by 8 bases, with 4 bases left in between. CDR3 length: 11 residues. CDR3 bases: TGTGCCATCAGTGAGCTGGATGAGCAGTTCTTC. Encoded protein: CAISELDEQFF.

The rearrangement uses TRBV12-5 and TRBJ1-1, with a possible D match to TRBD1 (6 bases). The CDR3 runs to 16 residues. CDR1 and CDR2 (germline): LGHNT, FRNRAP. Trimming took off 1 base at V and 8 bases at J, with 20 bases between the two ends. The CDR3 loop reads CASGLGGQTLRKEAFF. CDR3 bases: TGTGCTAGTGGTTTGGGCGGACAGACCTTAAGGAAGGAAGCTTTCTTT. Full variable domain (outside the CDR3, taken from reference TRBV12-5 and TRBJ1-1): DARVTQTPRHKVTEMGQEVTMRCQPILGHNTVFWYRQTMMQGLELLAYFRNRAPLDDSGMPKDRFSAEMPDATLATLKIQPSEPRDSAVYFCASGLGGQTLRKEAFFGQGTRLTVV.

The J gene is TRBJ1-1, the V gene TRBV10-2; D is undetermined. The V gene's germline CDR1 is WSHSY and CDR2 SAAADI. The CDR3 extends over 14 amino acids. Deletions cut 6 bases from V and 1 base from J, with 12 bases between. This CDR3 reads CASSYLSGNTEAFF. The CDR3 region has the DNA TGCGCCAGCAGCTATCTGAGCGGGAACACTGAAGCTTTCTTT.

J is TRBJ2-7 and V is TRBV5-1; TRBD1 is a possible D gene (5 bases). Germline values: CDR1 SGHRS, CDR2 YFSETQ. V lost 3 bases, J lost 3 bases, and 13 bases lay in between. CDR3 length: 14 amino acids. The CDR3 spells CASSSSGISYEQYF. CDR3 bases: TGCGCCAGCAGCTCCTCAGGGATCAGCTACGAGCAGTACTTC.

The J gene is TRBJ2-5, the V gene TRBV4-1, with D perhaps TRBD2 (6 bases). The ends were cut back, 1 base at V and 5 bases at J, with 14 bases in the middle. Germline values: CDR1 MGHRA, CDR2 YSYEKL. This CDR3 spans 15 amino acids. The CDR3 region is CASSQGRRASETQYF. The CDR3 region has the DNA TGCGCCAGCAGCCAAGGGAGGAGGGCGAGCGAGACCCAGTACTTC.

This clone was detected many times. The chain is built from TRBV21-1 and TRBJ1-5. TRBV21-1 is a documented pseudogene. CDR3 length: 15 residues. The CDR3 sequence: CASSKGGAYNQPQHF. The CDR3 nucleotides are TGTGCCAGCAGCAAAGGGGGGGCGTACAATCAGCCCCAGCATTTT.

V and J are TRBV18 and TRBJ2-6, with 10 bases fitting TRBD1. The CDR3 has 18 amino acids. CDR1 and CDR2 from the germline V gene are KGHSH and LQKENI. The J segment lost 2 bases and the V segment lost 3 bases, leaving 7 bases of the junction unmatched. As DNA, the CDR3 is TGTGCCAGCTCACCCTTGGACAGGGGGACGACTGGGGCCAACGTCCTGACTTTC. This gives the protein CASSPLDRGTTGANVLTF.

The CDR3 is CASSFMGPNQPQHF. As DNA, the CDR3 is TGTGCCAGCAGCTTTATGGGTCCGAATCAGCCCCAGCATTTT. The J gene is TRBJ1-5, the V gene TRBV7-2, with unresolved D. The CDR3 runs to 14 residues. V lost 3 bases, J lost 4 bases, and 10 bases lay in between. Germline V gene data show CDR1 as SGHTA and CDR2 as FQGNSA.